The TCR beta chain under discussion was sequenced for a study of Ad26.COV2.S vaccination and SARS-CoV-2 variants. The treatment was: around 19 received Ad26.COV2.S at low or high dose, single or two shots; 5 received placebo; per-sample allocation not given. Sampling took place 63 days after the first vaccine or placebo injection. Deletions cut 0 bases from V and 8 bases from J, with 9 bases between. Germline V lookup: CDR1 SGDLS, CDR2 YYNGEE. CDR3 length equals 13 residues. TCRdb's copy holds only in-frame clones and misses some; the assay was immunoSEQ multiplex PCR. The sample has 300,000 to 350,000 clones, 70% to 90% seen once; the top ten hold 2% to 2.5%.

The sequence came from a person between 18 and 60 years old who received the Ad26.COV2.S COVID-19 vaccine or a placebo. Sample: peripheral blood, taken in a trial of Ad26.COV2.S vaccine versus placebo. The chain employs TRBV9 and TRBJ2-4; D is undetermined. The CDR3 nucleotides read TGTGCCAGCAGCGTAGGTTTCCGAGACATTCAGTACTTC. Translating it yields CASSVGFRDIQYF.